Following are 19 T cell receptor beta chains from one sample sequenced in a study of blood T cell repertoires in COVID-19. The method was immunoSEQ multiplex PCR; TCRdb's version includes in-frame clones alone and lacks a portion of them. This sample has more than 75,000 clones; around 88% occur once, and the top ten carry more than 4.5%. Input material: peripheral blood. The receptor set was obtained from an elderly woman with acute or convalescent COVID-19.

The chain has TRBV10-3 and TRBJ2-3; D is possibly TRBD1 (6 bases). Germline V gives CDR1 ENHRY, CDR2 SYGVKD. This CDR3 is 15 amino acids long. V was cut by 2 bases and J by 4 bases, with 13 bases left in between. The CDR3 loop is CAISENTGSADTQYF. As DNA, the CDR3 is TGTGCCATCAGTGAGAACACAGGGTCGGCAGATACGCAGTATTTT.

The chain combines TRBV21-1 with TRBJ2-5; the table names TRBD1, a call not compared with the DNA. TRBV21-1 is a listed pseudogene. This CDR3 spans 13 amino acids. Written as DNA, the CDR3 is TGTGCCAGCAGCGGGACAGGCAAAGAGACCCAGTACTTC. This gives the protein CASSGTGKETQYF.

This chain connects TRBV5-6 to TRBJ1-1; possible D gene TRBD1, 6 bases. The ends were cut back, 3 bases at V and 5 bases at J, with 20 bases in the middle. Germline CDR1 reads SGHDT; CDR2 reads YYEEEE. This CDR3 region has 16 residues. This chain's CDR3 is CASSSRLQGGGTEAFF. DNA of the CDR3: TGTGCCAGCAGCTCCCGCTTACAGGGTGGCGGGACTGAAGCTTTCTTT.

V is TRBV7-9 and J is TRBJ1-1, with D possibly being TRBD1 (6 bases). V was shortened by 3 bases and J by 2 bases, with 13 bases between the two germline ends. The CDR3 contains 15 residues. The germline CDR1 and CDR2 sequences are SEHNR and FQNEAQ (reference sequence). Here the CDR3 reads CASSFGTKENTEAFF. As DNA, the CDR3 is TGTGCCAGCAGCTTCGGGACAAAAGAAAACACTGAAGCTTTCTTT. Full variable domain (rest looked up from reference TRBV7-9 and TRBJ1-1): DTGVSQNPRHKITKRGQNVTFRCDPISEHNRLYWYRQTLGQGPEFLTYFQNEAQLEKSRLLSDRFSAERPKGSFSTLEIQRTEQGDSAMYLCASSFGTKENTEAFFGQGTRLTVV.

The genes are TRBV4-2 and TRBJ1-2, with D tentatively TRBD1 (6 bases). V was trimmed by 5 bases and J by 2 bases, leaving 18 bases between them. Germline V gene sequence: CDR1 LGHNA, CDR2 YNFKEQ. This CDR3 is built from 16 residues. The CDR3 region has the DNA TGTGCCAGCAGCTTCATTGGGGGGGCGCAGAACTATGGCTACACCTTC. Amino acids: CASSFIGGAQNYGYTF.

This clone has only one observation. V and J are TRBV19 and TRBJ1-2; weak D call: TRBD1 (6 bases). Germline V gene data show CDR1 as LNHDA and CDR2 as SQIVND (reference sequence). The CDR3 length is 12 residues. The V end lost 5 bases, the J end lost 8 bases, and 12 bases lay between the germline ends. The CDR3 reads CASSLLTGGYTF. The CDR3 bases are TGTGCCAGTAGTCTGCTTACAGGGGGCTACACCTTC.

This rearrangement joins TRBV15 to TRBJ2-7, with D perhaps matching TRBD2 (5 bases). V was trimmed by 1 base and J by 2 bases, leaving 12 bases between them. This CDR3 contains 15 residues. Germline CDR1 reads LNHNV; CDR2 reads YYDKDF (reference sequence). CDR3: CATSRAGLQTYEQYF. The CDR3 DNA reads as TGTGCCACCAGCAGAGCTGGACTCCAGACCTACGAGCAGTACTTC. Full variable domain (remainder filled in from reference TRBV15 and TRBJ2-7): DAMVIQNPRYQVTQFGKPVTLSCSQTLNHNVMYWYQQKSSQAPKLLFHYYDKDFNNEADTPDNFQSRRPNTSFCFLDIRSPGLGDTAMYLCATSRAGLQTYEQYFGPGTRLTVT.

The rearrangement joins TRBV19 to TRBJ1-1; D remains ambiguous. CDR1 and CDR2 from the germline V gene are LNHDA and SQIVND (reference sequence). Between the trimmed V and J ends, which lost 8 bases and 1 base, there was a span of 17 bases. CDR3 length equals 15 residues. Here the CDR3 DNA reads TGTGCCAGTCGGGTCGGGGATCGGTGGAACACTGAAGCTTTCTTT. This translates into CASRVGDRWNTEAFF.

V is TRBV5-1 and J is TRBJ2-2; 8 nucleotides agree with TRBD1. Germline CDR1 and CDR2: SGHRS and YFSETQ. V dropped 3 bases and J dropped 7; count of bases not matched to a gene: 8. The CDR3 consists of 15 residues. CDR3 sequence reads: CASSYIQGASGELFF. In DNA, the CDR3 is TGCGCCAGCAGCTATATTCAGGGGGCGAGCGGGGAGCTGTTTTTT.

The chain recombines TRBV7-2 with TRBJ2-7, with D maybe TRBD2 (5 bases). Trimming shortened V by 5 bases and J by 6 bases, and 14 bases separated the two germline ends. Germline values: CDR1 SGHTA, CDR2 FQGNSA. The CDR3 has 13 amino acids. For the CDR3, the DNA is TGTGCCAGCAGCGATCAGGCGGGTTTCGAGCAGTACTTC. Amino acids: CASSDQAGFEQYF.

In this sample, this clone turned up a few times. V is TRBV3-1 (or the pseudogene TRBV3-2) and J is TRBJ1-1; D unclear. V was pared by 5 bases and J by 4 bases, with 8 bases between. Per the germline V gene, CDR1 is LGHDT and CDR2 is YNNKEL (reference sequence). This CDR3 contains 12 residues. CDR3 sequence: CASSEPSTEAFF. CDR3 DNA sequence: TGTGCCAGCAGCGAGCCGAGCACTGAAGCTTTCTTT.

This clone occurred once. The chain links TRBV10-2 to TRBJ1-2, with D possibly matching TRBD1 (6 bases). Looked up from germline, CDR1 is WSHSY and CDR2 is SAAADI. The V end was cut by 2 bases, the J end by 9 bases, with 10 bases between. CDR3 size: 12 residues. The CDR3 loop is CASSELGQSYTF. DNA for the CDR3: TGCGCCAGCAGTGAGCTGGGACAAAGCTACACCTTC.

To note about this clone: No conserved phenylalanine or tryptophan is present at the end of the CDR3, so a read error is the likely explanation. The DNA is omitted, as the CDR3 cannot be located on it reliably, and the CDR3 follows TCRdb's listing. This chain connects TRBV6-6 to TRBJ1-1; the DNA was not compared with TRBD1, the D call given in the table. The CDR3 is 8 amino acids in total, end residues counted. The germline V gene has CDR1 MNHNY and CDR2 SVGAGI (reference sequence). CDR3 protein: CASGDSPL.

This clone was detected only a few times. The chain has TRBV7-8 and TRBJ2-5, with 7 nucleotides matching TRBD1. The V gene's germline CDR1 is SGHVS and CDR2 FQNEAQ. The CDR3 is 14 amino acids. V lost 1 base to trimming and J lost 1 base; unmatched junction nucleotides: 0. The CDR3 bases are TGTGCCAGCAGCTTAGGGGACAGCCAAGAGACCCAGTACTTC. Its protein is CASSLGDSQETQYF.

V usage is TRBV27 and J usage is TRBJ1-2; possible D gene TRBD1, 5 bases. V shed 5 bases and J shed 3 bases, with 19 bases lying between them. Germline loops: CDR1 MNHEY, CDR2 SMNVEV (reference sequence). This CDR3 is built from 16 residues. CDR3 residues: CASSLAPGLGDYGYTF. CDR3 nucleotides: TGTGCCAGCAGTCTGGCCCCGGGACTGGGGGACTATGGCTACACCTTC.

The J gene is TRBJ1-2, the V gene TRBV7-2, with D perhaps TRBD1 (6 bases). Trimming shortened V by 5 bases and J by 4 bases, and 17 bases separated the two germline ends. The CDR3 totals 15 residues. From germline, CDR1 is SGHTA and CDR2 FQGNSA. CDR3 DNA sequence: TGTGCCAGCAGCCCACACGACAGGACACTCTATGGCTACACCTTC. Translated, it gives CASSPHDRTLYGYTF.

The V call is TRBV30, the J call TRBJ1-5; tentative D call: TRBD1 (6 bases). The germline V gene has CDR1 GTSNPN and CDR2 SVGIG (reference sequence). The CDR3 runs to 13 residues. Trimming removed 0 bases at V and 9 bases at J, with 12 bases between. The CDR3 DNA reads as TGTGCCTGGAGTGTACCTGGGGGGGCGCCCCAGCATTTT. It encodes CAWSVPGGAPQHF.

Comments on this clone: Germline is not matched at one junction end, which may reflect a read error. This chain links TRBV11-2 with TRBJ1-2; no clear D. Germline V gene sequence: CDR1 SGHAT, CDR2 FQNNGV. This CDR3 spans 14 amino acids. The CDR3, as DNA: TGTGCCAGCAGCCTAGACGCGGGTATCTATGGCTACACCTTC. Protein product: CASSLDAGIYGYTF.

The rearrangement uses TRBV9 and TRBJ2-1; TRBD2 agrees at 9 bases. This CDR3 spans 17 amino acids. J gave up 5 bases and V 3 bases, and 12 bases lay outside the gene matches. Germline V CDR1 and CDR2: SGDLS, YYNGEE. The CDR3 DNA reads as TGTGCCAGCAGCGAAACCCCAAGCGCGGGAGGGAACAATGAGCAGTTCTTC. Its translation: CASSETPSAGGNNEQFF.